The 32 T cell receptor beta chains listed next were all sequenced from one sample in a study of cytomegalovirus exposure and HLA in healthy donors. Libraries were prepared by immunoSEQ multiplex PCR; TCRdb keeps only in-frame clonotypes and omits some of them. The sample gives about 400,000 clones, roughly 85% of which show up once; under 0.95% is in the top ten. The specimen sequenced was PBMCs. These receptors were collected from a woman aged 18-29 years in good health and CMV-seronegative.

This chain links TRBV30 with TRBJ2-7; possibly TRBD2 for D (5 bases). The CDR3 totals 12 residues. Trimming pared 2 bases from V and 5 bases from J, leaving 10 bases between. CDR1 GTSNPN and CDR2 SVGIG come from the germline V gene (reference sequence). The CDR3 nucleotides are TGTGCCTGGAGTCCGGGAAACCACGAGCAGTACTTC. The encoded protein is CAWSPGNHEQYF.

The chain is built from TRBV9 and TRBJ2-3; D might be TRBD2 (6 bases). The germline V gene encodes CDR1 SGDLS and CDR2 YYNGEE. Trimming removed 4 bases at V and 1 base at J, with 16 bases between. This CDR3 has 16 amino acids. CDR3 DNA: TGTGCCAGCAGCCAAAGGGGCGGGATTGGCACAGATACGCAGTATTTT. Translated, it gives CASSQRGGIGTDTQYF.

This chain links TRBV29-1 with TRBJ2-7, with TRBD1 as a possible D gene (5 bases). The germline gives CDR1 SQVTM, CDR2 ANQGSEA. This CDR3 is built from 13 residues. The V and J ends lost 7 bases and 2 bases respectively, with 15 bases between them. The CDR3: CSALGQAAYEQYF. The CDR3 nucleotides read TGCAGCGCCCTGGGGCAGGCGGCCTACGAGCAGTACTTC.

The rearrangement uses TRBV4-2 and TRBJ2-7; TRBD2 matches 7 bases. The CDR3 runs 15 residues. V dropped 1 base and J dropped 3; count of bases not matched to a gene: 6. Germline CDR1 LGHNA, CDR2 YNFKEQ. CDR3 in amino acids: CASSQGASSGYEQYF. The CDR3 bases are TGTGCCAGCAGCCAAGGCGCTTCTAGCGGCTACGAGCAGTACTTC.

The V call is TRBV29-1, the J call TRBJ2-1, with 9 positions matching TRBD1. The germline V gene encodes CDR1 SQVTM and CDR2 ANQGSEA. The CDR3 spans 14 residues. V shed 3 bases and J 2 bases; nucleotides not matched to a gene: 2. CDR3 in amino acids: CSVEGTGTYNEQFF. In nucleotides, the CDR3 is TGCAGCGTTGAGGGGACAGGGACCTACAATGAGCAGTTCTTC.

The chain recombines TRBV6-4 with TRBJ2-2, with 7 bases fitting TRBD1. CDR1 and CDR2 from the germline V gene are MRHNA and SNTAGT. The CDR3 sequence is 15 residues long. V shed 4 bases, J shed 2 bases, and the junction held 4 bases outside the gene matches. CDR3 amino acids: CASSAGGTNTGELFF. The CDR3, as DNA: TGTGCCAGCAGTGCAGGGGGAACAAACACCGGGGAGCTGTTTTTT.

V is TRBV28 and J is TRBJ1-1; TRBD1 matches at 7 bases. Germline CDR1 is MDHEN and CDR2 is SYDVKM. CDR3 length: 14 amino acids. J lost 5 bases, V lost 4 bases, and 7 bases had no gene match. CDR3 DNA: TGTGCCAGCAGTTGGCACAGGGGTGGGACTGAAGCTTTCTTT. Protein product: CASSWHRGGTEAFF.

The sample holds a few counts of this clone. CDR3 sequence reads: CASSELREGNEQFF. CDR3 DNA: TGTGCCAGCAGTGAACTGCGGGAGGGTAATGAGCAGTTCTTC. The chain links TRBV2 to TRBJ2-1; 9 bases line up with TRBD2. This CDR3 is built from 14 residues. The J segment lost 7 bases and the V segment lost 2 bases, leaving 3 bases of the junction unmatched. Germline V gene lookup returns CDR1 SNHLY and CDR2 FYNNEI.

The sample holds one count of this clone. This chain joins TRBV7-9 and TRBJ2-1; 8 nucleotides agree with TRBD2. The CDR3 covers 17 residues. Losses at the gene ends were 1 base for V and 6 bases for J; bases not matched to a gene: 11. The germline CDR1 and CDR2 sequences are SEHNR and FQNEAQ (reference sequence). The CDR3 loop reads CASSLVEAGTRGNEQFF. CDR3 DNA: TGTGCCAGCAGCTTAGTGGAGGCGGGGACTAGAGGCAATGAGCAGTTCTTC.

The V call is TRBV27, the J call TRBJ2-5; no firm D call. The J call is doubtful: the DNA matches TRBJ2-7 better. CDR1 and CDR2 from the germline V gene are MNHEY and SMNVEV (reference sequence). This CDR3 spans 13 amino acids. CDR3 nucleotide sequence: TGTGCCAGCAGTCTGGGCCGTTCCTACGAGCAGTACTTC. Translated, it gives CASSLGRSYEQYF.

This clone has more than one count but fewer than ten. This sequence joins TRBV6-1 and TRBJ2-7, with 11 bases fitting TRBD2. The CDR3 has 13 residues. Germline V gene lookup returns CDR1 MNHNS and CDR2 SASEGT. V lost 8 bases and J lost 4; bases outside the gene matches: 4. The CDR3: CASRLAGWYEQYF. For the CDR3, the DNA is TGTGCCAGCCGACTAGCGGGATGGTACGAGCAGTACTTC.

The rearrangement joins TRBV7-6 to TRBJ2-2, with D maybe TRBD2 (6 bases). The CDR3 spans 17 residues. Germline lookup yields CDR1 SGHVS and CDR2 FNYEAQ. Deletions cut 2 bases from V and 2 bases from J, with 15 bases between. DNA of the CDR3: TGTGCCAGCAGCTTAAATGCGGCTAGCGCAAACACCGGGGAGCTGTTTTTT. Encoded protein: CASSLNAASANTGELFF.

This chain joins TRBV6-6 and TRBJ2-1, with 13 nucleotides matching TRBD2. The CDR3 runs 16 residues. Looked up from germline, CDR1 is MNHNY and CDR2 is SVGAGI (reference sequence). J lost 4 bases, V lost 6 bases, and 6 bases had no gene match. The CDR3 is CASRGKGLAGYNEQFF. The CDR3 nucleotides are TGTGCCAGCAGGGGAAAGGGACTAGCGGGGTACAATGAGCAGTTCTTC.

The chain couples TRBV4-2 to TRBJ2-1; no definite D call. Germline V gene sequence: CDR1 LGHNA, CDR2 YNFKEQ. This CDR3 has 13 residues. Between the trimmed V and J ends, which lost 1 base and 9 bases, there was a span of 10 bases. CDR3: CASSQVDSGEQFF. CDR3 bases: TGTGCCAGCAGCCAAGTAGATTCAGGTGAGCAGTTCTTC.

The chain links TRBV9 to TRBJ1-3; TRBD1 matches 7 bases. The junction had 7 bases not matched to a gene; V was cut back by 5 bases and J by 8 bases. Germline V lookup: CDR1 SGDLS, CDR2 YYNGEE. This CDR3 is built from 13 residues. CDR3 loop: CASRAGTADTIYF. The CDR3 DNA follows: TGTGCCAGCAGGGCCGGGACAGCGGACACCATATATTTT.

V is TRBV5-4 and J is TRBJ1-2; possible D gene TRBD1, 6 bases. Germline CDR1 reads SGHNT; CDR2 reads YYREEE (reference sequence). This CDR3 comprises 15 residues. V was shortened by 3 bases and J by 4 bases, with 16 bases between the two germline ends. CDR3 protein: CASSSYREGGYGYTF. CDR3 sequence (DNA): TGTGCCAGCAGCTCCTATCGGGAGGGGGGCTATGGCTACACCTTC.

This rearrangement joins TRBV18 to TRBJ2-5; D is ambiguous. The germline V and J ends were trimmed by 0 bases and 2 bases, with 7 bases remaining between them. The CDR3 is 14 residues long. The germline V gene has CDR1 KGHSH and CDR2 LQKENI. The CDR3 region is CASSPPITQETQYF. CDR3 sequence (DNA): TGTGCCAGCTCACCACCCATCACACAAGAGACCCAGTACTTC. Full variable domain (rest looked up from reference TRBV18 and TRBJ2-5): NAGVMQNPRHLVRRRGQEARLRCSPMKGHSHVYWYRQLPEEGLKFMVYLQKENIIDESGMPKERFSAEFPKEGPSILRIQQVVRGDSAAYFCASSPPITQETQYFGPGTRLLVL.

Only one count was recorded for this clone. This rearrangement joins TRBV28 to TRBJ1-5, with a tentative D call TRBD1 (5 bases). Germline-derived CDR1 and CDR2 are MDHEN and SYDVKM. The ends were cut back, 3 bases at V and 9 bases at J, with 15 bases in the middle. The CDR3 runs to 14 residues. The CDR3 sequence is CASSLGGAVWPQHF. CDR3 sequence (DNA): TGTGCCAGCAGTTTGGGCGGGGCCGTTTGGCCCCAGCATTTT.

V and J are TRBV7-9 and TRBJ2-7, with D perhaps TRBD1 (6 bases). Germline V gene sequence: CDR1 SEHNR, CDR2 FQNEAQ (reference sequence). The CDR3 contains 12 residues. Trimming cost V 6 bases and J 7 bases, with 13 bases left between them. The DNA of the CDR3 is TGTGCCAGCAGTCTACAGGGTACGGAGCAGTACTTC. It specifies CASSLQGTEQYF. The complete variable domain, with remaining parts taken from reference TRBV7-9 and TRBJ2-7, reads DTGVSQNPRHKITKRGQNVTFRCDPISEHNRLYWYRQTLGQGPEFLTYFQNEAQLEKSRLLSDRFSAERPKGSFSTLEIQRTEQGDSAMYLCASSLQGTEQYFGPGTRLTVT.

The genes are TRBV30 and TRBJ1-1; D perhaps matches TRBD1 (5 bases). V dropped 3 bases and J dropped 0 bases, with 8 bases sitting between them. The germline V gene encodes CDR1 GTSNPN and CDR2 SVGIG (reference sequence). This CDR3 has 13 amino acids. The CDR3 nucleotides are TGTGCCTGGAGGGACACCATGAACACTGAAGCTTTCTTT. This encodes CAWRDTMNTEAFF.

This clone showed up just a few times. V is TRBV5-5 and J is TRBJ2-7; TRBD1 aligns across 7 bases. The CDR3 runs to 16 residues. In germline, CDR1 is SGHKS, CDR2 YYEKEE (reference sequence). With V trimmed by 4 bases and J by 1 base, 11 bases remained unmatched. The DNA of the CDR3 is TGTGCCAGCAGCAAGACTGACAGGGCGGAGTCCTACGAGCAGTACTTC. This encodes CASSKTDRAESYEQYF.

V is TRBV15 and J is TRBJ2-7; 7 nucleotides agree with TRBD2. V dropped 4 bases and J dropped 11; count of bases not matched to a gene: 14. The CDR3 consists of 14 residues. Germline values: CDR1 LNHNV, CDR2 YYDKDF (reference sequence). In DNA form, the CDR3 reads TGTGCCACCAGCACCCCCGAACGGGGACTAAGAAAGTACTTC. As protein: CATSTPERGLRKYF.

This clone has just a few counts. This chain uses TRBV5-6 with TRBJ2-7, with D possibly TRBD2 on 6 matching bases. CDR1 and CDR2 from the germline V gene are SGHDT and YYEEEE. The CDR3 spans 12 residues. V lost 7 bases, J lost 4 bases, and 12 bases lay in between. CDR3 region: CASGGGGYEQYF. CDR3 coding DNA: TGTGCCAGCGGGGGAGGTGGGTACGAGCAGTACTTC.

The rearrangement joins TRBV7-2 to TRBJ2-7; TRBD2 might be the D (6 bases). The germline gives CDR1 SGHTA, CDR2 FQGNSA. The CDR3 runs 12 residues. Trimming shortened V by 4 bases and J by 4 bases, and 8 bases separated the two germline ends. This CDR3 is CASSWRGYEQYF. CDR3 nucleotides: TGTGCCAGCAGCTGGAGGGGTTACGAGCAGTACTTC.

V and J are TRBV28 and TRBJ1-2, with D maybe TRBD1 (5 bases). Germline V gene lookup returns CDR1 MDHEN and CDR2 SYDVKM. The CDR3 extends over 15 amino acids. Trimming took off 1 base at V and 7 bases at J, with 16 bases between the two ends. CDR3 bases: TGTGCCAGCAGTTTATTTCCCGCCGGGGACTTTGGCTACACCTTC. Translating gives CASSLFPAGDFGYTF.

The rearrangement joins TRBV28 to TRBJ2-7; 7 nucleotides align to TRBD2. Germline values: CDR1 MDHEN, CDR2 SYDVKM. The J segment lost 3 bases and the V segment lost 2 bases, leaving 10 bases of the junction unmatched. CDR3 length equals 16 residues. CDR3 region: CASSLPLASGFYEQYF. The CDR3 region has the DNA TGTGCCAGCAGTTTACCCCTGGCTAGCGGATTCTACGAGCAGTACTTC. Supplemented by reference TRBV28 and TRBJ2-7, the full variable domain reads DVKVTQSSRYLVKRTGEKVFLECVQDMDHENMFWYRQDPGLGLRLIYFSYDVKMKEKGDIPEGYSVSREKKERFSLILESASTNQTSMYLCASSLPLASGFYEQYFGPGTRLTVT.

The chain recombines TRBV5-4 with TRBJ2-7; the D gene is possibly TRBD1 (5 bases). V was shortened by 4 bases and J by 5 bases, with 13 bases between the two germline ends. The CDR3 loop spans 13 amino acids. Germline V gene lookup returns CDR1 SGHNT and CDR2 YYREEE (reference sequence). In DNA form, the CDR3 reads TGTGCCAGCAGCATTGACAGCCCTCACGAGCAGTACTTC. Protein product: CASSIDSPHEQYF.

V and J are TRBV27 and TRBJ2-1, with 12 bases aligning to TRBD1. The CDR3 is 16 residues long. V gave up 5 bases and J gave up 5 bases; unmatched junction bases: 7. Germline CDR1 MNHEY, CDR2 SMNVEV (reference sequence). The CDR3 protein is CASSTGQGAINNEQFF. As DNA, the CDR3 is TGTGCCAGCAGTACGGGACAGGGGGCAATCAACAATGAGCAGTTCTTC.

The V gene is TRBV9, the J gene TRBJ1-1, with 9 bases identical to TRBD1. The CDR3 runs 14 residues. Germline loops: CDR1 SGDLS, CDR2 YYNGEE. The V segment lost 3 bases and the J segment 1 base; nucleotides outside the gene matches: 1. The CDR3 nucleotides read TGTGCCAGCAGCGGGGGACAGGGGAACACTGAAGCTTTCTTT. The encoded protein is CASSGGQGNTEAFF.

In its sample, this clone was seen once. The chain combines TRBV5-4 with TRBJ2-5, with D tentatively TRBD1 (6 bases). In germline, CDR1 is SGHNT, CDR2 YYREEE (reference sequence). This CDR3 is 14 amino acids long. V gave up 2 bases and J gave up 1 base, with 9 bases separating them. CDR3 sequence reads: CASSLTGLQETQYF. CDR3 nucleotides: TGTGCCAGCAGCTTAACAGGGCTCCAAGAGACCCAGTACTTC.

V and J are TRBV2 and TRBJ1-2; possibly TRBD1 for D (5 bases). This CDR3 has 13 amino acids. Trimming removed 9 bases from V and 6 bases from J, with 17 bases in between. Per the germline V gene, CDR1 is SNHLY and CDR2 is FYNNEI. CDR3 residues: CASPLGGWDGYTF. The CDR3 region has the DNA TGTGCCAGTCCTCTCGGGGGTTGGGATGGCTACACCTTC.

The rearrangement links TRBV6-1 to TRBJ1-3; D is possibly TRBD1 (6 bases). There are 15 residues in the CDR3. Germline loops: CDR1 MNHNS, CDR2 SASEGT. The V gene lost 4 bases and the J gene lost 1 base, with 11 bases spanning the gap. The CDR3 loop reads CASSASGESGNTIYF. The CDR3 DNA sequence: TGTGCCAGCAGTGCTTCAGGGGAGTCTGGAAACACCATATATTTT.